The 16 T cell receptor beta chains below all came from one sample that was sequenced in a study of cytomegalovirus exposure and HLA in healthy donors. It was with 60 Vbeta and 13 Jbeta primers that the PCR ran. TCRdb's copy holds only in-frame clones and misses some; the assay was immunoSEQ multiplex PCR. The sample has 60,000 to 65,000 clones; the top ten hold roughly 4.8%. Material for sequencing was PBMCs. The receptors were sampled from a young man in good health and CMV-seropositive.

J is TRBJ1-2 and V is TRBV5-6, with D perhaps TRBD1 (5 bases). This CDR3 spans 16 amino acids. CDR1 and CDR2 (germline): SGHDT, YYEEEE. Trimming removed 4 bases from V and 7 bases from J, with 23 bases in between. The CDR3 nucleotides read TGTGCCAGCAGCCGCGAACAGGAAATCCTCGGGAGTGGCTACACCTTC. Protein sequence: CASSREQEILGSGYTF.

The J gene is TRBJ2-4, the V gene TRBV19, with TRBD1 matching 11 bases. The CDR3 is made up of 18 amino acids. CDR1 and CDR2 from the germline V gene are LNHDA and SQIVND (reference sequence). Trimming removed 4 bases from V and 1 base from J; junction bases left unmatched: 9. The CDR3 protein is CASSSGTGGKGAKNIQYF. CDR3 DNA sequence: TGTGCCAGTAGTAGCGGGACAGGGGGGAAAGGGGCCAAAAACATTCAGTACTTC.

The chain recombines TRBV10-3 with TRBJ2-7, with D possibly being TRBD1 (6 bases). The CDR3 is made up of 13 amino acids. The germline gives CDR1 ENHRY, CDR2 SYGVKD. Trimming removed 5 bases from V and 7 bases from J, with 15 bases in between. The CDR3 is CAISTRTEGEQYF. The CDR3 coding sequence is TGTGCCATCAGTACACGGACAGAGGGGGAGCAGTACTTC.

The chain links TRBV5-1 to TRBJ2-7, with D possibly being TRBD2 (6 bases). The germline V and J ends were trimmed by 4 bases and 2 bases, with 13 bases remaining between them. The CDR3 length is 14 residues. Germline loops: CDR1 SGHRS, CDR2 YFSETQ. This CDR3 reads CASSPRDFAYEQYF. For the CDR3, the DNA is TGCGCCAGCAGCCCCCGGGACTTTGCCTACGAGCAGTACTTC.

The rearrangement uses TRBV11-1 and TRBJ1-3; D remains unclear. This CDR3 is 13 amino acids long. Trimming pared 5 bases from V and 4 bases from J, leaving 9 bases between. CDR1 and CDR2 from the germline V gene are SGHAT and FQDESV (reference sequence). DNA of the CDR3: TGTGCCAGCAGCGCCCAACAGGGAAACACCATATATTTT. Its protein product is CASSAQQGNTIYF.

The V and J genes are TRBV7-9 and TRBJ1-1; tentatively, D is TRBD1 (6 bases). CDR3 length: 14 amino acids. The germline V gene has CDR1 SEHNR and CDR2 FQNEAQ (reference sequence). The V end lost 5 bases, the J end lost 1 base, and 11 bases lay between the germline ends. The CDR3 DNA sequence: TGTGCCAGCAGCCTACAGGGTAGGAACACTGAAGCTTTCTTT. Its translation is CASSLQGRNTEAFF. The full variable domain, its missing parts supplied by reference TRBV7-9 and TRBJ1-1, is DTGVSQNPRHKITKRGQNVTFRCDPISEHNRLYWYRQTLGQGPEFLTYFQNEAQLEKSRLLSDRFSAERPKGSFSTLEIQRTEQGDSAMYLCASSLQGRNTEAFFGQGTRLTVV.

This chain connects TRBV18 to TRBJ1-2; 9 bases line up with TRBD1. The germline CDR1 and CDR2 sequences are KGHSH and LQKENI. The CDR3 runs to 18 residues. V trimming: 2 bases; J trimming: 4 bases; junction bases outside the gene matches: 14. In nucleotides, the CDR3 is TGTGCCAGCTCACCAATTTCACGGGACAGGGCTCTCTTCTATGGCTACACCTTC. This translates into CASSPISRDRALFYGYTF. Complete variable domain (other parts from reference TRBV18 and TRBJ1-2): NAGVMQNPRHLVRRRGQEARLRCSPMKGHSHVYWYRQLPEEGLKFMVYLQKENIIDESGMPKERFSAEFPKEGPSILRIQQVVRGDSAAYFCASSPISRDRALFYGYTFGSGTRLTVV.

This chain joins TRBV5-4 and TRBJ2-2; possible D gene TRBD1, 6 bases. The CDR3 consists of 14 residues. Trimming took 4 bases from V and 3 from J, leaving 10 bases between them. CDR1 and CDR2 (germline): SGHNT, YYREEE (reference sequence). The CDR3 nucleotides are TGTGCCAGCAGCCCCCGGACAGACACCGGGGAGCTGTTTTTT. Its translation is CASSPRTDTGELFF.

CDR3 in amino acids: CASSPGTGGSNQPQHF. The CDR3 nucleotides are TGTGCCAGCAGCCCGGGGACAGGAGGTAGCAATCAGCCCCAGCATTTT. The J gene is TRBJ1-5, the V gene TRBV9, with 8 bases fitting TRBD1. V lost 4 bases, J lost 0 bases, and 6 bases stayed unmatched. In germline, CDR1 is SGDLS, CDR2 YYNGEE. The CDR3 length is 16 residues.

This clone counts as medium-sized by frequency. The CDR3 spells CASSESAGGYNEQFF. CDR3 DNA sequence: TGTGCCAGCAGTGAATCAGCGGGAGGGTACAATGAGCAGTTCTTC. J is TRBJ2-1 and V is TRBV6-1; TRBD2 aligns across 10 bases. Germline V gene lookup returns CDR1 MNHNS and CDR2 SASEGT. CDR3 size: 15 residues. The trim removed 2 bases at V and 4 bases at J, leaving 2 bases unmatched.

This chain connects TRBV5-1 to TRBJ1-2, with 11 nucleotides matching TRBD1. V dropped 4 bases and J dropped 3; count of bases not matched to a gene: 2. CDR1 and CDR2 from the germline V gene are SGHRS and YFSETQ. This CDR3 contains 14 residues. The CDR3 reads CASSQGQGDYGYTF. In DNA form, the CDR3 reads TGCGCCAGCAGCCAGGGACAGGGGGACTATGGCTACACCTTC.

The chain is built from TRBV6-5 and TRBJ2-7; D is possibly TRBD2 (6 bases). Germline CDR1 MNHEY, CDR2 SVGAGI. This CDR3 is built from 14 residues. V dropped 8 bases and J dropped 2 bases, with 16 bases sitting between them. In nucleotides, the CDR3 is TGTGCCAGCGCCCCGGGGCGGGGAACCTACGAGCAGTACTTC. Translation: CASAPGRGTYEQYF.

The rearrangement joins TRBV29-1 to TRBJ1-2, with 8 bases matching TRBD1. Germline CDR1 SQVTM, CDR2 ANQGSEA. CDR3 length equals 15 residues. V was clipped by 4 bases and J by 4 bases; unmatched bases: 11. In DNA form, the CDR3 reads TGCAGCGTTGTTCGGGACAGGACTTTTGGCTATGGCTACACCTTC. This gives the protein CSVVRDRTFGYGYTF.

CDR3 region: CSVTGTGDAYEQYF. The CDR3 DNA sequence: TGCAGCGTTACCGGGACAGGGGACGCCTACGAGCAGTACTTC. The chain is built from TRBV29-1 and TRBJ2-7; 10 nucleotides line up with TRBD1. This CDR3 is built from 14 residues. The trim removed 5 bases at V and 2 bases at J, leaving 6 bases unmatched. Looked up from germline, CDR1 is SQVTM and CDR2 is ANQGSEA.

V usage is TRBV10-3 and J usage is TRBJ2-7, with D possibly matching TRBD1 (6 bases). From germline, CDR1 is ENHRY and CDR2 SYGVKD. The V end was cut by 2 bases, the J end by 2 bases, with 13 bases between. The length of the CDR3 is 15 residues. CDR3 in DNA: TGTGCCATCAGTGAGAAGGACAGAGGAGCCTACGAGCAGTACTTC. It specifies CAISEKDRGAYEQYF.

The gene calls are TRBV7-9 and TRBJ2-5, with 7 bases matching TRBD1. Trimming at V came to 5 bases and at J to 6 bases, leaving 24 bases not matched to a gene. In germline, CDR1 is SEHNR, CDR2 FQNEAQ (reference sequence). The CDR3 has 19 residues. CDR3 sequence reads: CASSEDRTGLRPPGQTQYF. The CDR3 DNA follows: TGTGCCAGCAGCGAGGACAGGACGGGATTGAGACCACCCGGCCAGACCCAGTACTTC.